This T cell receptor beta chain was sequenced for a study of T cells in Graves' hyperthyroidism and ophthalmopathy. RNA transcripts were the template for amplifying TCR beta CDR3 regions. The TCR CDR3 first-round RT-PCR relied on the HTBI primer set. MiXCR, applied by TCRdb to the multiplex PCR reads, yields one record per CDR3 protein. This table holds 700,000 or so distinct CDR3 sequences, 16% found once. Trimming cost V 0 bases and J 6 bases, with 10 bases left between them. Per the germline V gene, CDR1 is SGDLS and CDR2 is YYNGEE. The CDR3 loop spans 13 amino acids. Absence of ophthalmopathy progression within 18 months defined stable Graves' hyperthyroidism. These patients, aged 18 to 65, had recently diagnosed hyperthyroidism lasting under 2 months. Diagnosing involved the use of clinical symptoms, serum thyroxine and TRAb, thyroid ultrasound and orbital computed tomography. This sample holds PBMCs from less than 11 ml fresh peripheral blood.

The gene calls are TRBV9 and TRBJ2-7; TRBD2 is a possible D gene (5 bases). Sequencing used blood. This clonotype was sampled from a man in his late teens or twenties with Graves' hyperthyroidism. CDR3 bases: TGTGCCAGCAGCGTAGACGTGGGAGTCGAGCAGTACTTC. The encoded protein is CASSVDVGVEQYF.